Listed below are T cell receptor beta chains from one sample, sequenced in a study of T cells in Graves' hyperthyroidism and ophthalmopathy. Each CDR3 protein is one row after TCRdb ran MiXCR on the multiplex PCR reads. The data hold about 300,000 distinct CDR3 sequences, with approximately 18% observed a single time. Sequenced material: blood. These receptor sequences come from a man aged 50 or older with Graves' ophthalmopathy. CDR3s include the opening cysteine and the closing phenylalanine or tryptophan. The order of the fields is clone size, D gene, V gene, J gene, CDR3 protein, CDR3 DNA. A D gene is named only where the DNA matches it firmly. Clone size, where shown, is once, few, many, or a class for clones that have expanded.

many	-	TRBV28	TRBJ2-5	CASSSPGLEVTQYF	TGTGCCAGCAGTTCCCCAGGGTTGGAGGTGACCCAGTACTTC
-	-	TRBV9	TRBJ2-7	CASSTGPGEQYF	TGTGCCAGCAGCACCGGACCGGGGGAGCAGTACTTC
few	TRBD2	TRBV3-1	TRBJ2-1	CASSVRGSGSYNEQFF	TGTGCCAGCAGCGTTCGCGGGAGCGGCTCCTACAATGAGCAGTTCTTC
-	TRBD2	TRBV3-1	TRBJ2-7	CASSQPLAGEAYEQYF	TGTGCCAGCAGCCAACCTCTGGCGGGAGAGGCCTACGAGCAGTACTTC
many	-	TRBV5-4	TRBJ1-1	CASSLKGLNTEAFF	TGTGCCAGCAGCTTGAAGGGACTGAACACTGAAGCTTTCTTT
few	-	TRBV5-1	TRBJ2-5	CASSLGRAEETQYF	TGCGCCAGCAGCTTGGGCCGGGCAGAAGAGACCCAGTACTTC
many	-	TRBV5-1	TRBJ2-1	CASSSLARSYNEQFF	TGCGCCAGCAGCTCTCTAGCGCGTTCCTACAATGAGCAGTTCTTC
-	TRBD2	TRBV28	TRBJ2-7	CASSLYTSGKNYEQYF	TGTGCCAGCAGTTTATATACTAGCGGAAAAAACTACGAGCAGTACTTC
many	-	TRBV28	TRBJ2-4	CASSPPQGTLAKNIQYF	TGTGCCAGCAGTCCGCCCCAGGGGACGCTAGCCAAAAACATTCAGTACTTC
few	-	TRBV28	TRBJ2-1	CASRTPRELGYNEQFF	TGTGCCAGCAGGACCCCCCGGGAGTTAGGTTACAATGAGCAGTTCTTC
once	TRBD1	TRBV4-1	TRBJ2-1	CASSQGSRGPEQFF	TGCGCCAGCAGCCAAGGCTCGAGGGGGCCTGAGCAGTTCTTC
many	-	TRBV15	TRBJ1-1	CATSREGLWMNTEAFF	TGTGCCACCAGCAGAGAGGGGCTATGGATGAACACTGAAGCTTTCTTT
-	-	TRBV19	TRBJ1-1	CASTPRGTGNTEAFF	TGTGCCAGTACCCCCCGCGGGACTGGGAACACTGAAGCTTTCTTT
-	-	TRBV12-3/TRBV12-4	TRBJ2-3	CASSFLAGVTDTQYF	TGTGCCAGCAGTTTTCTGGCAGGGGTGACAGATACGCAGTATTTT
-	TRBD2	TRBV4-2	TRBJ2-2	CASSLSSPGWTSGITGELFF	TGTGCCAGCAGCCTATCCTCCCCTGGGTGGACTAGCGGGATCACCGGGGAGCTGTTTTTT
-	TRBD1	TRBV20-1	TRBJ1-2	CSARDPSTGRDYGYTF	TGCAGTGCTAGAGATCCGTCGACAGGGAGGGACTATGGCTACACCTTC
-	TRBD2	TRBV28	TRBJ2-3	CASRGGGSGRWDTQYF	TGTGCCAGCAGGGGGGGCGGCAGCGGGAGATGGGATACGCAGTATTTT